The entry that follows covers one T cell receptor (beta chain) sequence. The antigen is undetermined. Germline V CDR1 and CDR2: KGHSH, LQKENI. CDR3 size: 16 residues. V was clipped by 2 bases and J by 4 bases; unmatched bases: 8. The data belong to a study of shared clonotypes between healthy human individuals. General observations from the study: For sorted subsets, rarefaction showed incomplete sequencing despite large depth.

Generated by immunoSEQ multiplex PCR, the TCRdb table keeps only in-frame clones and is missing some. This sample yields roughly 700,000 clones, of which approximately 79% are seen a single time; over 1.5% belongs to the top ten. The V and J genes are TRBV18 and TRBJ1-1, with 9 bases identical to TRBD1. This TCR came from a woman in her 30s in good health. Material: memory CD4+ T cells sorted from blood. Subset: CD45RA-negative fraction. CDR3 sequence (DNA): TGTGCCAGCTCACCAGGGACAGGGCAGTTAGTCACTGAAGCTTTCTTT. Protein: CASSPGTGQLVTEAFF.